Described below is a single T cell receptor (beta chain) sequence and its context. As yet, its antigen is unknown. This sample is drawn from a study of blood T cells in healthy people across ages. CDR3 length: 16 residues. The V and J ends lost 11 bases and 6 bases, in that order; junction bases with no gene match: 20. Germline-derived CDR1 and CDR2 are MDHEN and SYDVKM. It was with a sample-barcoded 5' primer and a J-beta primer mix that a second PCR of roughly 7 to 12 cycles was run. TCRdb ran MiXCR on the 5' RACE reads and lists one entry per CDR3 protein. Of about 730,000 distinct CDR3 sequences in the sample, 35% to 45% were seen once. Study results and caveats: Naive T cell percentage and TCR beta diversity correlated strongly. Comparison with aged donors showed that long-lived donors had more naive CD4+ cells and higher diversity.

Staff drew around 10 milliliters of peripheral blood from each donor. V usage is TRBV28 and J usage is TRBJ2-7; the match to TRBD2 covers 9 bases. The TCR sequence derives from a woman in her sixties or seventies in good health. Sequenced material: blood. The CDR3 reads CASGDSYGAGGTEQYF. The CDR3 DNA follows: TGTGCCTCCGGGGACAGCTATGGAGCGGGAGGAACCGAGCAGTACTTC.